These 10 T cell receptor beta chains share one sample of origin, sequenced in a study of shared clonotypes between healthy human individuals. In the naive CD8 group, cells lacked CD45RO and were positively selected for CCR7, so terminally differentiated effector memory CD45RA+ cells were left out. The assay was immunoSEQ multiplex PCR, and TCRdb's table has in-frame clones only and misses some. This table holds about 1,900,000 clones, roughly 95% found once. The sample comprised naive CD8+ T cells sorted from blood. These receptor sequences come from a young man in good health.

The genes are TRBV5-8 and TRBJ2-3, with no clear D. Trimming stripped 4 bases from V and 2 bases from J, with 14 bases between. CDR3 length: 15 amino acids. Germline V gene sequence: CDR1 SGHTS, CDR2 YDEGEE. CDR3 protein: CASSPFGSYTDTQYF. CDR3 DNA: TGTGCCAGCAGCCCCTTTGGGTCTTACACAGATACGCAGTATTTT.

This CDR3 is CASSLGRDNEQFF. The CDR3 bases are TGTGCCAGCAGTTTAGGCCGGGACAATGAGCAGTTCTTC. This chain connects TRBV28 to TRBJ2-1; D is undetermined. The CDR3 consists of 13 residues. Per germline, CDR1 MDHEN and CDR2 SYDVKM. Trimming stripped 2 bases from V and 5 bases from J, with 7 bases between.

About this clone itself: Other DNA sequences in the same sample also yield this CDR3. The chain recombines TRBV2 with TRBJ2-7, with TRBD1 matching 7 bases. This CDR3 region has 12 residues. CDR1 and CDR2 from the germline V gene are SNHLY and FYNNEI. Germline trimming cut 6 bases from V and 2 bases from J; bases unmatched to any gene: 1. In DNA, the CDR3 is TGTGCCAGCAGCGGGACAGCCTACGAGCAGTACTTC. It is translated as CASSGTAYEQYF.

The chain uses TRBV5-4 and TRBJ2-7; 13 bases agree with TRBD2. CDR3 size: 16 residues. J was trimmed by 5 bases and V by 5 bases; bases with no gene match: 10. CDR1 and CDR2 from the germline V gene are SGHNT and YYREEE (reference sequence). The CDR3 nucleotides read TGTGCCAGCAGGCCTTTTCCACTAGCGGGAGGGGACGAGCAGTACTTC. It specifies CASRPFPLAGGDEQYF. The variable domain in full, completed from reference TRBV5-4 and TRBJ2-7, reads ETGVTQSPTHLIKTRGQQVTLRCSSQSGHNTVSWYQQALGQGPQFIFQYYREEENGRGNFPPRFSGLQFPNYSSELNVNALELDDSALYLCASRPFPLAGGDEQYFGPGTRLTVT.

This chain connects TRBV14 to TRBJ1-1; the D is unclear. CDR1 is SGHDN and CDR2 is FVKESK in the germline V gene. The ends were cut back, 2 bases at V and 1 base at J, with 5 bases in the middle. The CDR3 consists of 13 residues. The CDR3 protein is CASSQWGNTEAFF. CDR3 in DNA: TGTGCCAGCAGCCAATGGGGGAACACTGAAGCTTTCTTT.

The chain is built from TRBV28 and TRBJ2-7, with 7 bases that match TRBD1. After removal of 6 bases from V and 6 bases from J, the junction contained 8 bases not matched to a gene. Germline V gene data show CDR1 as MDHEN and CDR2 as SYDVKM. This CDR3 is 13 amino acids long. This CDR3 is CASSPTGQGEQYF. The CDR3 DNA sequence: TGTGCCAGCAGCCCGACAGGGCAGGGCGAGCAGTACTTC.

The chain uses TRBV6-1 and TRBJ1-6, with no clear D. The CDR3 contains 17 residues. Germline CDR1 MNHNS, CDR2 SASEGT. V lost 2 bases and J 3 bases, leaving 14 bases between the germline ends. The CDR3 coding sequence is TGTGCCAGCAGTGAATGGCCCGAAGGGAACTATAATTCACCCCTCCACTTT. Its protein product is CASSEWPEGNYNSPLHF.

The rearrangement uses TRBV28 and TRBJ2-7; no clear D. The CDR3 contains 15 residues. Trimming stripped 3 bases from V and 4 bases from J, with 16 bases between. Germline V gene sequence: CDR1 MDHEN, CDR2 SYDVKM. The CDR3 DNA reads TGTGCCAGCAGTTTGACTCCGCCTCAGCTTTACGAGCAGTACTTC. The encoded protein is CASSLTPPQLYEQYF. Full variable domain (rest looked up from reference TRBV28 and TRBJ2-7): DVKVTQSSRYLVKRTGEKVFLECVQDMDHENMFWYRQDPGLGLRLIYFSYDVKMKEKGDIPEGYSVSREKKERFSLILESASTNQTSMYLCASSLTPPQLYEQYFGPGTRLTVT.

The chain couples TRBV6-6 to TRBJ2-1; D not certain. V dropped 6 bases and J dropped 6 bases, with 9 bases sitting between them. The length of the CDR3 is 12 residues. The germline V gene encodes CDR1 MNHNY and CDR2 SVGAGI (reference sequence). CDR3 sequence reads: CASSPSTNEQFF. DNA of the CDR3: TGTGCCAGCAGCCCGTCTACCAATGAGCAGTTCTTC.

CDR3 sequence: CASSPTPYEQYF. The CDR3 DNA reads TGTGCCAGCAGCCCCACGCCCTACGAGCAGTACTTC. The chain couples TRBV4-2 to TRBJ2-7, with unresolved D. The CDR3 covers 12 residues. V lost 4 bases to trimming and J lost 2 bases, with 6 bases between them. Germline CDR1 reads LGHNA; CDR2 reads YNFKEQ.